The T cell receptor (beta chain) described here comes from a study of blood T cell repertoires in COVID-19. The wider study: PBMCs, B-cell-depleted T cells, or T cells provided the cDNA or gDNA that made up the material.

Clones were sequenced by immunoSEQ multiplex PCR, and TCRdb holds only the in-frame ones, with some missing. There are about 410,000 clones in the sample; 90% occur only once, and about 0.57% lies in the top ten. V was clipped by 3 bases and J by 3 bases, with 11 bases between them. The CDR3 has 13 residues. Germline V lookup: CDR1 SQVTM, CDR2 ANQGSEA. Residents of about 25 US areas, aged about 18 to 89 years, made up the participants. The chain uses TRBV29-1 and TRBJ1-2; D perhaps matches TRBD1 (6 bases). The sequencing input was PBMCs or T cells enriched from blood (not recorded which). This sequence originates from a man aged 18 to 35 who had recovered from COVID-19. The CDR3 DNA follows: TGCAGCGTTGACCGGGAGGGGGACTATGGCTACACCTTC. Its translation is CSVDREGDYGYTF.